These 29 T cell receptor beta chains came from one sample sequenced in a study of long-term antiretroviral therapy in people with HIV. The immunoSEQ assay was v3.0, run at survey level. Clones were sequenced by immunoSEQ multiplex PCR, and TCRdb holds only the in-frame ones, with some missing. The sample holds some 23,000 clones, over 90% seen once. The source material was unsorted PBMCs, sampled 7.6 years after starting antiretroviral therapy. These receptors originate from a woman aged 40 to 55 with HIV.

This clone was seen once. This chain links TRBV7-2 with TRBJ2-3; TRBD2 agrees at 10 bases. There are 17 residues in the CDR3. Germline V gene sequence: CDR1 SGHTA, CDR2 FQGNSA. J lost 1 base, V lost 3 bases, and 7 bases had no gene match. The CDR3 DNA reads TGTGCCAGCAGCTTTTGGGCTAGCGGGGGCCGCACAGATACGCAGTATTTT. Protein sequence: CASSFWASGGRTDTQYF.

The chain carries TRBV6-5 and TRBJ1-1, with D perhaps TRBD1 (5 bases). Germline V gene sequence: CDR1 MNHEY, CDR2 SVGAGI. This CDR3 is 13 amino acids long. Trimming stripped 7 bases from V and 4 bases from J, with 13 bases between. Here the CDR3 reads CASKTAVGTEAFF. CDR3 DNA sequence: TGTGCCAGCAAGACAGCGGTGGGCACTGAAGCTTTCTTT.

V is TRBV11-2 and J is TRBJ1-2, with a weak D call TRBD1 (6 bases). The length of the CDR3 is 14 residues. V lost 4 bases to trimming and J lost 4 bases, with 13 bases between them. CDR1 is SGHAT, CDR2 FQNNGV, per germline. CDR3 DNA sequence: TGTGCCAGCAGCTCTTGGACAGAATCCTATGGCTACACCTTC. Protein product: CASSSWTESYGYTF.

The J gene is TRBJ1-1, the V gene TRBV7-9; a possible D gene is TRBD1 (6 bases). V dropped 6 bases and J dropped 4 bases, with 12 bases sitting between them. The CDR3 covers 13 residues. CDR1 SEHNR and CDR2 FQNEAQ come from the germline V gene (reference sequence). This chain's CDR3 is CASSTQGSTEAFF. Here the CDR3 DNA reads TGTGCCAGCAGTACACAGGGTAGCACTGAAGCTTTCTTT.

The chain employs TRBV5-1 and TRBJ2-7, with D perhaps matching TRBD2 (6 bases). Germline V gene lookup returns CDR1 SGHRS and CDR2 YFSETQ. V dropped 4 bases and J dropped 5 bases, with 16 bases sitting between them. The CDR3 totals 14 residues. CDR3 protein: CASSGLAGGNEQYF. The CDR3 coding sequence is TGCGCCAGCAGCGGATTAGCCGGGGGTAACGAGCAGTACTTC.

The rearrangement joins TRBV10-1 to TRBJ2-5, with D tentatively TRBD2 (5 bases). CDR1 WNHNN and CDR2 SYGVQD come from the germline V gene (reference sequence). The CDR3 spans 13 residues. V was clipped by 4 bases and J by 7 bases, with 13 bases between them. The CDR3 sequence: CASSAGLGGTQYF. The CDR3 DNA follows: TGCGCCAGCAGTGCCGGACTGGGCGGGACCCAGTACTTC.

The chain uses TRBV7-2 and TRBJ1-6; D not certain. This CDR3 has 14 amino acids. The V gene's germline CDR1 is SGHTA and CDR2 FQGNSA. V gave up 4 bases and J gave up 4 bases, with 8 bases separating them. The CDR3 DNA is TGTGCCAGCAGCTCGTTCCTTTATAATTCACCCCTCCACTTT. Its translation: CASSSFLYNSPLHF.

The chain joins TRBV14 to TRBJ2-3, with D uncertain. V lost 4 bases, J lost 3 bases, and 8 bases lay in between. CDR1 is SGHDN, CDR2 FVKESK, per germline. This CDR3 contains 13 residues. The CDR3 sequence is CASSLKGTDTQYF. For the CDR3, the DNA is TGTGCCAGCAGCCTCAAGGGAACAGATACGCAGTATTTT.

The rearrangement joins TRBV9 to TRBJ2-2; D remains ambiguous. Germline CDR1 SGDLS, CDR2 YYNGEE. This CDR3 is 16 amino acids long. Trimming removed 0 bases from V and 8 bases from J, with 17 bases in between. CDR3 nucleotide sequence: TGTGCCAGCAGCGTAGATAACCGAGGCTGGGGTGGGGAGCTGTTTTTT. Amino acid sequence: CASSVDNRGWGGELFF.

This chain connects TRBV6-5 to TRBJ2-7; D may be TRBD2 (5 bases). Germline V CDR1 and CDR2: MNHEY, SVGAGI. The CDR3 has 15 residues. V was cut by 0 bases and J by 0 bases, with 9 bases left in between. CDR3 amino acids: CASSYSRESSYEQYF. CDR3 nucleotide sequence: TGTGCCAGCAGTTACTCACGGGAAAGCTCCTACGAGCAGTACTTC.

The chain has TRBV6-5 and TRBJ1-5; D may be TRBD1 (5 bases). The CDR3 extends over 15 amino acids. V lost 2 bases and J 4 bases, leaving 12 bases between the germline ends. Germline V lookup: CDR1 MNHEY, CDR2 SVGAGI. In DNA, the CDR3 is TGTGCCAGCAGTTACGGGGCCGGGGTAAATCAGCCCCAGCATTTT. Translation gives CASSYGAGVNQPQHF.

CDR3 nucleotides: TGTGCCAGCAGCTTTCCGGGGTTCGACCTTGAAGCTTTCTTT. Translation: CASSFPGFDLEAFF. The V and J genes are TRBV11-2 and TRBJ1-1; no reliable D call. The CDR3 has 14 residues. V was clipped by 3 bases and J by 7 bases, with 15 bases between them. Germline V lookup: CDR1 SGHAT, CDR2 FQNNGV. The variable domain in full, with the rest retrieved from reference TRBV11-2 and TRBJ1-1, is EAGVAQSPRYKIIEKRQSVAFWCNPISGHATLYWYQQILGQGPKLLIQFQNNGVVDDSQLPKDRFSAERLKGVDSTLKIQPAKLEDSAVYLCASSFPGFDLEAFFGQGTRLTVV.

The chain employs TRBV6-6 and TRBJ2-4, with 7 bases that match TRBD1. In germline, CDR1 is MNHNY, CDR2 SVGAGI (reference sequence). J was trimmed by 5 bases and V by 7 bases; bases with no gene match: 11. This CDR3 is 15 amino acids long. In DNA, the CDR3 is TGTGCCAGCAATGCCATGGGACAGAGAGAAAACATTCAGTACTTC. Protein: CASNAMGQRENIQYF.

The chain joins TRBV5-5 to TRBJ2-2, with D tentatively TRBD1 (6 bases). The CDR3 runs 14 residues. Germline values: CDR1 SGHKS, CDR2 YYEKEE (reference sequence). Trimming pared 6 bases from V and 2 bases from J, leaving 11 bases between. CDR3 DNA sequence: TGTGCCAGCACGATACAGGGAAACACCGGGGAGCTGTTTTTT. Amino acid sequence: CASTIQGNTGELFF.

This clone has only one observation. The chain combines TRBV5-1 with TRBJ2-1; weak D call: TRBD2 (6 bases). Per the germline V gene, CDR1 is SGHRS and CDR2 is YFSETQ. The CDR3 has 16 amino acids. The ends were cut back, 1 base at V and 6 bases at J, with 17 bases in the middle. For the CDR3, the DNA is TGCGCCAGCAGCTTGATGGAGGGTTTCGGTGGCAATGAGCAGTTCTTC. Its protein is CASSLMEGFGGNEQFF. Supplemented by reference TRBV5-1 and TRBJ2-1, the full variable domain reads KAGVTQTPRYLIKTRGQQVTLSCSPISGHRSVSWYQQTPGQGLQFLFEYFSETQRNKGNFPGRFSGRQFSNSRSEMNVSTLELGDSALYLCASSLMEGFGGNEQFFGPGTRLTVL.

The chain combines TRBV5-1 with TRBJ2-2, with D hard to call. Germline CDR1 and CDR2: SGHRS and YFSETQ. Trimming stripped 1 base from V and 3 bases from J, with 4 bases between. This CDR3 spans 13 amino acids. CDR3 DNA sequence: TGCGCCAGCAGCTTGTGGGACACCGGGGAGCTGTTTTTT. As protein: CASSLWDTGELFF. Using reference TRBV5-1 and TRBJ2-2 for the parts outside the CDR3, the full variable domain is KAGVTQTPRYLIKTRGQQVTLSCSPISGHRSVSWYQQTPGQGLQFLFEYFSETQRNKGNFPGRFSGRQFSNSRSEMNVSTLELGDSALYLCASSLWDTGELFFGEGSRLTVL.

This clone was observed a single time. V gene TRBV6-5 combines with J gene TRBJ1-1; D is perhaps TRBD1 (6 bases). The ends were cut back, 2 bases at V and 10 bases at J, with 14 bases in the middle. Germline V gene data show CDR1 as MNHEY and CDR2 as SVGAGI. This CDR3 spans 13 amino acids. The CDR3, as DNA: TGTGCCAGCAGTTACGGGCAGGGGCAAGGAGCTTTCTTT. This codes for CASSYGQGQGAFF.

V usage is TRBV29-1 and J usage is TRBJ2-7; D is unclear. The germline V gene has CDR1 SQVTM and CDR2 ANQGSEA. With 6 bases removed from V and 5 bases from J, the gap between germline ends came to 17 bases. The CDR3 sequence is 13 residues long. CDR3 bases: TGCAGCGTCCTTCGCCTCACGGATGACGAGCAGTACTTC. As protein: CSVLRLTDDEQYF.

This rearrangement joins TRBV19 to TRBJ1-5; 12 nucleotides match TRBD1. Germline-derived CDR1 and CDR2 are LNHDA and SQIVND (reference sequence). The CDR3 runs to 16 residues. V gave up 6 bases and J gave up 6 bases; unmatched junction bases: 9. The CDR3: CASRTTGTGGFQPQHF. The DNA of the CDR3 is TGTGCCAGTAGGACAACCGGGACAGGGGGCTTTCAGCCCCAGCATTTT.

This rearrangement joins TRBV21-1 to TRBJ2-7; TRBD1 is the table's D call, not checked against the DNA. TRBV21-1 is a known pseudogene. This CDR3 has 18 residues. The CDR3, as DNA: TGTGCCAGCAGCAAAGTTGTCTCAGGAGGACAGGGGATTCACGAGCAGTACTTC. Translation gives CASSKVVSGGQGIHEQYF.

The rearrangement links TRBV29-1 to TRBJ1-1, with D possibly matching TRBD1 (6 bases). The V end was cut by 3 bases, the J end by 0 bases, with 14 bases between. Germline assignment: CDR1 SQVTM and CDR2 ANQGSEA. The CDR3 runs 15 residues. CDR3 sequence reads: CSVESGVRMNTEAFF. DNA of the CDR3: TGCAGCGTTGAGTCAGGGGTCCGGATGAACACTGAAGCTTTCTTT.

The CDR3 nucleotides read TGTGCCAGCCGAACCTCAGGAGGCTATGGCTACACCTTC. This sequence encodes CASRTSGGYGYTF. This sequence joins TRBV25-1 and TRBJ1-2, with D unresolved. Trimming removed 8 bases from V and 4 bases from J, with 14 bases in between. Germline CDR1 and CDR2: MGHDK and SYGVNS. The CDR3 consists of 13 residues.

The CDR3 nucleotides read TGCGCCAGCAGCCAAGGGACGACAGGGGGAAACTATGGCTACACCTTC. Translating it yields CASSQGTTGGNYGYTF. V usage is TRBV4-3 and J usage is TRBJ1-2; TRBD1 aligns across 9 bases. Germline assignment: CDR1 LGHNA and CDR2 YSLEER. Losses at the gene ends were 1 base for V and 2 bases for J; bases not matched to a gene: 5. This CDR3 comprises 16 residues.

This rearrangement joins TRBV19 to TRBJ1-2; 9 bases line up with TRBD1. Trimming cost V 4 bases and J 4 bases; bases outside gene matches: 4. The CDR3 totals 14 residues. CDR1 and CDR2 from the germline V gene are LNHDA and SQIVND (reference sequence). CDR3 nucleotide sequence: TGTGCCAGTAGTACCGGGACAGGGAGCTATGGCTACACCTTC. It codes for CASSTGTGSYGYTF.

This clone was seen just once. The V gene is TRBV19, the J gene TRBJ2-1, with D unresolved. CDR3 length: 12 residues. V lost 3 bases and J 5 bases, leaving 5 bases between the germline ends. The germline V gene encodes CDR1 LNHDA and CDR2 SQIVND (reference sequence). CDR3 sequence reads: CASSIRNNEQFF. The CDR3 DNA reads as TGTGCCAGTAGTATTAGGAACAATGAGCAGTTCTTC.

The chain combines TRBV9 with TRBJ2-2; TRBD1 aligns across 8 bases. Germline V gene lookup returns CDR1 SGDLS and CDR2 YYNGEE. This CDR3 comprises 17 residues. The J segment lost 2 bases and the V segment lost 3 bases, leaving 9 bases of the junction unmatched. Here the CDR3 reads CASSAKDRAQNTGELFF. As DNA, the CDR3 is TGTGCCAGCAGCGCCAAGGACAGGGCACAAAACACCGGGGAGCTGTTTTTT.

V and J are TRBV4-2 and TRBJ2-5; 8 nucleotides agree with TRBD2. With V trimmed by 0 bases and J by 4 bases, 4 bases remained unmatched. Germline assignment: CDR1 LGHNA and CDR2 YNFKEQ. The CDR3 totals 15 residues. The CDR3 nucleotides read TGTGCCAGCAGCCAAGATCGAACTAGCGGAGAGACCCAGTACTTC. This encodes CASSQDRTSGETQYF.

V is TRBV2 and J is TRBJ2-1; 10 bases agree with TRBD2. The germline V gene has CDR1 SNHLY and CDR2 FYNNEI. CDR3 length: 15 amino acids. V lost 4 bases to trimming and J lost 8 bases; unmatched junction nucleotides: 8. CDR3 nucleotide sequence: TGTGCCAGCAGTGGGTTAGCGGGGGGCGGCTATGAGCAGTTCTTC. Translating gives CASSGLAGGGYEQFF.

This sequence joins TRBV7-8 and TRBJ1-1; a possible D gene is TRBD1 (5 bases). The germline gives CDR1 SGHVS, CDR2 FQNEAQ. The V and J ends lost 4 bases and 1 base respectively, with 16 bases between them. This CDR3 is 16 amino acids long. CDR3 DNA sequence: TGTGCCAGCAGCTCCACCCGGGGACGGACGAACACTGAAGCTTTCTTT. Protein product: CASSSTRGRTNTEAFF.